This T cell receptor beta chain was sequenced in a study of CD8+ T cells in alopecia areata. Whole-study context: Treated individuals took tofacitinib by mouth, 5 to 10 mg twice daily.

In each case, RNA was isolated and then reverse transcribed into cDNA as the sequencing template. The protocol was immunoSEQ multiplex PCR, while the TCRdb copy is restricted to in-frame clones and leaves out a portion. Seen here are some 130,000 clones, around 49% observed once, and the top ten hold under 20%. Trimming shortened V by 1 base and J by 5 bases, and 11 bases separated the two germline ends. The CDR3 is 13 amino acids. Germline-derived CDR1 and CDR2 are SQVTM and ANQGSEA. This sequence was found in a human donor with alopecia areata. This rearrangement joins TRBV29-1 to TRBJ2-5; D may match TRBD1 or TRBD2 (5 bases each). The sequencing used CD8+ T cells sorted from blood, collected at week 0. CDR3 loop: CSVEVMGVETQYF. CDR3 DNA sequence: TGCAGCGTTGAAGTAATGGGGGTTGAGACCCAGTACTTC. Variable domain in full (rest from reference TRBV29-1 and TRBJ2-5): SAVISQKPSRDICQRGTSLTIQCQVDSQVTMMFWYRQQPGQSLTLIATANQGSEATYESGFVIDKFPISRPNLTFSTLTVSNMSPEDSSIYLCSVEVMGVETQYFGPGTRLLVL.